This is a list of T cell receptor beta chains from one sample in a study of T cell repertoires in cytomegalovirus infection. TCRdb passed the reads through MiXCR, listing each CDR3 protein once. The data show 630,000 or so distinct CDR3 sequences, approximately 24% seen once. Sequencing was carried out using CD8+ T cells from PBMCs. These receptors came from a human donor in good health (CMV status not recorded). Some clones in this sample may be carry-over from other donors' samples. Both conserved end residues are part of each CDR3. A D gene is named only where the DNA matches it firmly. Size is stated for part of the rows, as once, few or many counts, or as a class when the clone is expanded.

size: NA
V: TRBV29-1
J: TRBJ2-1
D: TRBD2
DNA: TGCAGCGCAGAGGGCGGGGGAGTCTACAATGAGCAGTTCTTC
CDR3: CSAEGGGVYNEQFF

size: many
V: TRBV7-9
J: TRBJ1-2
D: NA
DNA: TGTGCCAGCAGCCCAGTCAGCGTGGCAGTGCATGGCTACACCTTC
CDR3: CASSPVSVAVHGYTF

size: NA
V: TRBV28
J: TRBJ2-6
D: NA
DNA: TGTGCCAGCAGTTTATGGAGGGCTGGGGCCAACGTCCTGACTTTC
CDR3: CASSLWRAGANVLTF

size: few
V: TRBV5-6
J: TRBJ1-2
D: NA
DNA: TGTGCCAGCAGCTTGCCGGGACTCAGGGTGGATGGCTACACCTTC
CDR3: CASSLPGLRVDGYTF

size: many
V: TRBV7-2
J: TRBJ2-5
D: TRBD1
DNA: TGTGCCAGCAGCTTAGTGCGGGACAGGCCCCCAAGGGAGACCCAGTACTTC
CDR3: CASSLVRDRPPRETQYF

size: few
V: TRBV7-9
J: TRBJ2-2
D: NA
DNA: TGTGCCAGAGGGAACGGGGAGCTGTTTTTT
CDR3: CARGNGELFF

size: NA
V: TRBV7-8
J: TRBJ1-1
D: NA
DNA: TGTGCCAGCAGCCTCCCCAAGAGGGAAGCTTTCTTT
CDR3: CASSLPKREAFF

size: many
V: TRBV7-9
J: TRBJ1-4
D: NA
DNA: TGTGCCAGCAGCTTGGAGATTCCTCTTTATAATGAAAAACTGTTTTTT
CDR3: CASSLEIPLYNEKLFF

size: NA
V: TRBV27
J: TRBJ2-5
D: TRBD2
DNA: TGTGCCAGCAGCCTAGTCGGGACTAGCGGGGGACAAGAGACCCAGTACTTC
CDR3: CASSLVGTSGGQETQYF

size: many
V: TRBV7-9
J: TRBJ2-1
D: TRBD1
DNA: TGTGCCAGCAGCCCACCCGGGACAGGGAGGATCAATGAGCAGTTCTTC
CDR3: CASSPPGTGRINEQFF

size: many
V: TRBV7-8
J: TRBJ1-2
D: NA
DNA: TGTGCCAGCAGCCCAGGGGTCACGAACTATGGCTACACCTTC
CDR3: CASSPGVTNYGYTF

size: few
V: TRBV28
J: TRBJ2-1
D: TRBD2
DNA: TGTGCCAGCACGCATGGGACTAGCGGGGGGGCAAATGAGCAGTTCTTC
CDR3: CASTHGTSGGANEQFF

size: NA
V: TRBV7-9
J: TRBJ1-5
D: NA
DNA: TGTGCCAGCAGCCTCCGAAACAGGAGCAATCAGCCCCAGCATTTT
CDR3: CASSLRNRSNQPQHF

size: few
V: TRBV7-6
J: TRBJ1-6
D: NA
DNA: TGTGCCAGCAGCTTAGATGGCAGGGAGGGCTATAATTCACCCCTCCACTTT
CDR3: CASSLDGREGYNSPLHF

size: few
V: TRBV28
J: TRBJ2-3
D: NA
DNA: TGTGCCAGCAGTTTTTTGAGTGTTGTCGACGGGGGCACAGATACGCAGTATTTT
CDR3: CASSFLSVVDGGTDTQYF

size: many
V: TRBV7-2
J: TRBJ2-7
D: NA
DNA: TGTGCCAGCAGCTTAGCCACAGGTGATTACGAGCAGTACTTC
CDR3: CASSLATGDYEQYF

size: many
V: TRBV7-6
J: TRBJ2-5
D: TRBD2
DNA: TGTGCCAGCAGCTTTTTACGGGGGGGGGAATCCCAGTACTTC
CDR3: CASSFLRGGESQYF

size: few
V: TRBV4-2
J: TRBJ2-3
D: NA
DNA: TGTGCCAGCAGCCAGCCGACAGGCACAGATACGCAGTATTTT
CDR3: CASSQPTGTDTQYF

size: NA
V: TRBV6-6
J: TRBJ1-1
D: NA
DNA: TGTGCCAGCAGCCTACGCGGGGACCTCGGGCTCCCTGAAGCTTTCTTT
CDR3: CASSLRGDLGLPEAFF

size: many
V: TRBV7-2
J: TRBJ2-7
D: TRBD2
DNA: TGTGCCAGCAGCTTAGAGGCTAGCGGGTACGAGCAGTACTTC
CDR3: CASSLEASGYEQYF

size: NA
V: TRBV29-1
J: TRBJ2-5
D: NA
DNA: TGCAGCGTTCTGGGATTTGATTCAGAGACCCAGTACTTC
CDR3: CSVLGFDSETQYF

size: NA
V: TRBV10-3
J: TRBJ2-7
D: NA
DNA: TGTGCCATCAGTGACAGCTGGGGCTACGAGCAGTACTTC
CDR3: CAISDSWGYEQYF

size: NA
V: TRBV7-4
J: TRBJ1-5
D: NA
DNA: TGTGCCAGCAGCTTAGACGGAAGGGATCAGCCCCAGCATTTT
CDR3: CASSLDGRDQPQHF

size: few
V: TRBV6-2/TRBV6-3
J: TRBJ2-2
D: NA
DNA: TGTGCCAGCAGTTACCCGCTTGGGGGCAGTGGCACCGGGGAGCTGTTTTTT
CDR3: CASSYPLGGSGTGELFF

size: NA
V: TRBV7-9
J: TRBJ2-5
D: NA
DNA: TGTGCCAGCAGCGATAAGGGGGGCCGGGAGACCCAGTACTTC
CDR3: CASSDKGGRETQYF

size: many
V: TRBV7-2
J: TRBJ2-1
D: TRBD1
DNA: TGTGCCAGCAGCTTAACAGGGGTGGAGTACAATGAGCAGTTCTTC
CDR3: CASSLTGVEYNEQFF

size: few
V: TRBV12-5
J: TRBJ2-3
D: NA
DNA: TGTGCTAGTGGTGTTACAGCCACTAGCACAGATACGCAGTATTTT
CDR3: CASGVTATSTDTQYF

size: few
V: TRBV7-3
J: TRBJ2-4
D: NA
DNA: TGTGCCAGCAGCCACCGACAGGTTCAAAACATTCAGTACTTC
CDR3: CASSHRQVQNIQYF

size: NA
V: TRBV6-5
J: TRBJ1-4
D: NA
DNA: TGTGCCAGCAGTTACTCGGGGTACAGAATTAATGAAAAACTGTTTTTT
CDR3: CASSYSGYRINEKLFF

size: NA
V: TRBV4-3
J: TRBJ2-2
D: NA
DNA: TGCGCCAGCAGCCAACCAAGTGAGGAGGGAGGGAACACCGGGGAGCTGTTTTTT
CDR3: CASSQPSEEGGNTGELFF

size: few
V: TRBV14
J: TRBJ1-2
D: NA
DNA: TGTGCCAGCAGCCAAGATACAGGCGGCAGCTATGGCTACACCTTC
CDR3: CASSQDTGGSYGYTF

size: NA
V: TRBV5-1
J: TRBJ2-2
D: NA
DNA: TGCGCCAGCAGCTTGGAAGGGCAGCTTGTCACCGGGGAGCTGTTTTTT
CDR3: CASSLEGQLVTGELFF

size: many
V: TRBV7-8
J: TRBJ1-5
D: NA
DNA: TGTGCCAGCACCTTGACACTTTATAGCAATCAGCCCCAGCATTTT
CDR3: CASTLTLYSNQPQHF

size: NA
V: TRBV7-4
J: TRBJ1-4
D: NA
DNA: TGTGCCAGCAGCTTAGGCATCTCGTTGCGGATTGCATCTAATGAAAAACTGTTTTTT
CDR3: CASSLGISLRIASNEKLFF

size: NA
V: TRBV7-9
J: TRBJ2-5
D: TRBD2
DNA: TGTGCCAGCAGCCCATGGCTAGCGGACCAAGAGACCCAGTACTTC
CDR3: CASSPWLADQETQYF

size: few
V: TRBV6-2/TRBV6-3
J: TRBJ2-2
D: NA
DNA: TGTGCCAGCAGTTATTTAGGGTACACCGGGGAGCTGTTTTTT
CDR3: CASSYLGYTGELFF

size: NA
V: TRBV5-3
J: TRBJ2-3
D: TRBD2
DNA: TGTGCCAACAGCTTGGGACTAGCGGGGATTACAGATACGCAGTATTTT
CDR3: CANSLGLAGITDTQYF

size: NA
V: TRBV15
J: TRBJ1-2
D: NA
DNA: TGTGCCACCAGCAGCGGTACAGGGTCGAGAAACTATGGCTACACCTTC
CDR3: CATSSGTGSRNYGYTF

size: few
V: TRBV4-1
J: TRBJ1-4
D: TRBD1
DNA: TGCGCCAGCAGCCTGACAGGGGGTGGAAATGAAAAACTGTTTTTT
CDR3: CASSLTGGGNEKLFF

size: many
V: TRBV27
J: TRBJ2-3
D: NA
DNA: TGTGCCAGCAGTTTATCCCAGGCAGATACGCAGTATTTT
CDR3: CASSLSQADTQYF

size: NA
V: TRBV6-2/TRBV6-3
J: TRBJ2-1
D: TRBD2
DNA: TGTGCCAGCAGCCAGACTAGCGGGACCTACAATGAGCAGTTCTTC
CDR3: CASSQTSGTYNEQFF

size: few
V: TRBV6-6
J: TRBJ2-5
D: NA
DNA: TGTGCCAGCAGTTACTCTCCGGGGAGTCGTGAGACCCAGTACTTC
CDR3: CASSYSPGSRETQYF

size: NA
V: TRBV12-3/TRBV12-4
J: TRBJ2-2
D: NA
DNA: TGTGCCAGCAGTTTAAAGGCGGCTGGTACCGGGGAGCTGTTTTTT
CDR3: CASSLKAAGTGELFF

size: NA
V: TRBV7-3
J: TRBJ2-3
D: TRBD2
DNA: TGTGTCAGCAGCTATGGAGCGGGGGGGCCAGATACGCAGTATTTT
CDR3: CVSSYGAGGPDTQYF